The 5 T cell receptor beta chains in this list originate from one sample, sequenced in a study of response to subunit inactivated influenza vaccine. MiXCR, applied by TCRdb to the RT-PCR reads, yields one record per CDR3 protein. The repertoire has approximately 520,000 distinct CDR3 sequences, 25% of them found once; the top ten carry around 2%. This specimen was CD4+ T cells sorted from PBMCs, taken 5 to 6 days after vaccination. The receptors originated from a man aged 50-60 years who received an inactivated influenza vaccine.

The rearrangement links TRBV29-1 to TRBJ2-6, with 12 positions matching TRBD1. The CDR3 spans 16 residues. Trimming took 6 bases from V and 3 from J; bases not matched to a gene: 6. Germline V gene sequence: CDR1 SQVTM, CDR2 ANQGSEA. CDR3 loop: CSVRGTGGFGANVLTF. The CDR3 coding sequence is TGCAGCGTGCGTGGGACAGGGGGCTTTGGGGCCAACGTCCTGACTTTC.

The chain is built from TRBV4-1 and TRBJ1-5; D unclear. The CDR3 spans 15 residues. Germline lookup yields CDR1 MGHRA and CDR2 YSYEKL. Trimming pared 1 base from V and 1 base from J, leaving 8 bases between. The CDR3 here is CASSQGGGSNQPQHF. DNA of the CDR3: TGCGCCAGCAGCCAAGGTGGCGGGAGCAATCAGCCCCAGCATTTT.

The V and J genes are TRBV6-5 and TRBJ2-7; tentative D call: TRBD2 (5 bases). Germline CDR1 and CDR2: MNHEY and SVGAGI. The CDR3 spans 14 residues. Trimming took 3 bases from V and 1 from J, leaving 10 bases between them. CDR3 sequence: CASSYTRGSYEQYF. DNA for the CDR3: TGTGCCAGCAGTTATACTAGAGGATCCTACGAGCAGTACTTC.

The rearrangement links TRBV30 to TRBJ1-2; tentative D call: TRBD1 (5 bases). The germline V gene has CDR1 GTSNPN and CDR2 SVGIG (reference sequence). CDR3 size: 15 residues. V lost 4 bases and J lost 8, with 23 bases in between. The DNA of the CDR3 is TGTGCCTGGACCGAGGGGACGGGCAGGAGAGGAGGCTACACCTTC. The encoded protein is CAWTEGTGRRGGYTF.

This clonotype was seen a handful of times. This chain connects TRBV18 to TRBJ1-1; D not certain. Germline loops: CDR1 KGHSH, CDR2 LQKENI. This CDR3 has 14 amino acids. V shed 2 bases and J shed 2 bases, with 9 bases lying between them. The CDR3 coding sequence is TGTGCCAGCTCACCAATGGCGACAAACACTGAAGCTTTCTTT. This translates into CASSPMATNTEAFF.